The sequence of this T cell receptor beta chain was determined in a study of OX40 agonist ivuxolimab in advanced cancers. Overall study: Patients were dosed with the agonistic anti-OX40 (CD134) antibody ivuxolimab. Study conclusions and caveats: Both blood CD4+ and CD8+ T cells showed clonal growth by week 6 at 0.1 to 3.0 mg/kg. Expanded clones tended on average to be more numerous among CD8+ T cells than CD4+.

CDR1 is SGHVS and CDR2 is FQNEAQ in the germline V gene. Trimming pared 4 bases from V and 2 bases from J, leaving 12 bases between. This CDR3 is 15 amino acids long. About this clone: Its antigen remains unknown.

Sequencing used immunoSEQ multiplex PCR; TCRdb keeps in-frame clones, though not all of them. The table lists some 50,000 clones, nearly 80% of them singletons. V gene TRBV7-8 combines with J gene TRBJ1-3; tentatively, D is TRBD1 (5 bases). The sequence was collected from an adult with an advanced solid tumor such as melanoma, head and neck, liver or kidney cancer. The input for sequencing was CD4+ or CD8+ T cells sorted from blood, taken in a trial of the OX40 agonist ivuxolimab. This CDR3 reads CASSSDRRTGNTIYF. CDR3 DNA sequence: TGTGCCAGCAGCTCCGACAGAAGAACTGGAAACACCATATATTTT.